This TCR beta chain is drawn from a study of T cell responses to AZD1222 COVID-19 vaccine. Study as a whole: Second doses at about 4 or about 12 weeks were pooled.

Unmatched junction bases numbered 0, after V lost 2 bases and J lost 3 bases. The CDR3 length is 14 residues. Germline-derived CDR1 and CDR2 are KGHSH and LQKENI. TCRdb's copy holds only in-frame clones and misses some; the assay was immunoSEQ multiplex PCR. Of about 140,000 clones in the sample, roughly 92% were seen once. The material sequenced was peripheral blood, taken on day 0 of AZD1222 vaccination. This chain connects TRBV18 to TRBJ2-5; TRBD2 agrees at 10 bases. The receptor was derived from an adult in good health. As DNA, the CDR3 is TGTGCCAGCTCACCAGGACTAGCGGAAGAGACCCAGTACTTC. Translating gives CASSPGLAEETQYF.